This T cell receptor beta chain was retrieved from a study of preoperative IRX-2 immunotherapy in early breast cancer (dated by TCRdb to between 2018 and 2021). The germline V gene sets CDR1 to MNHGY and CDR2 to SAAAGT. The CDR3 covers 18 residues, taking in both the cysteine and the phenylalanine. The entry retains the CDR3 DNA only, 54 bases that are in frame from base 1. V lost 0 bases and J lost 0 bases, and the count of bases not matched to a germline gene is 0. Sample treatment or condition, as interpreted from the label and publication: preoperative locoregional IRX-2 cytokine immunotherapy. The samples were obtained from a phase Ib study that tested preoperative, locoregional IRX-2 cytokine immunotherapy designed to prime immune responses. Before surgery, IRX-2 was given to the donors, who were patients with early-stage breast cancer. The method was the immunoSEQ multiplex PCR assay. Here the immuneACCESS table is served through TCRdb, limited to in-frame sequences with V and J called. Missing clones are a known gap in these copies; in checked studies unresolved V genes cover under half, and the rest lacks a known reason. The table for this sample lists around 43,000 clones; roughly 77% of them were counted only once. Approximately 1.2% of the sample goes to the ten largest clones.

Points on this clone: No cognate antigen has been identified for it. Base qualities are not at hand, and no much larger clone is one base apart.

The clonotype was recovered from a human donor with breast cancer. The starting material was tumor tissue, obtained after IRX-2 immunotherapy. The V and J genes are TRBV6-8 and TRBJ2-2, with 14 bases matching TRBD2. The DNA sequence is TGTGCCAGCAGTTACTCGGGACTAGCGGGGGCGAACACCGGGGAGCTGTTTTTT. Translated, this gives CASSYSGLAGANTGELFF.